This TCR beta chain originates from a study of blood T cell repertoires in COVID-19. Study as a whole: Spain, Italy and the United States supplied samples that represented acute and convalescent COVID-19.

V was pared by 3 bases and J by 1 base, with 3 bases of the junction left unmatched. Per the germline V gene, CDR1 is SQVTM and CDR2 is ANQGSEA. The CDR3 is made up of 14 amino acids. How the authors handled the data: Using reference gene primer amplification, nucleated cell counts were estimated. TCRdb's copy holds only in-frame clones and misses some; the assay was immunoSEQ multiplex PCR. V and J calls and clone size are copied from that table; D and trimming were computed from the DNA. In the table there are approximately 220,000 clones, 70% to 90% of which are singletons. Specimen: peripheral blood. The clonotype originates from a man aged 45-65 years who had recovered from COVID-19. The chain couples TRBV29-1 to TRBJ1-1, with TRBD1 identical over 9 bases. Here the CDR3 DNA reads TGCAGCGTTGAGGACAGGGGAACGAACACTGAAGCTTTCTTT. It codes for CSVEDRGTNTEAFF.